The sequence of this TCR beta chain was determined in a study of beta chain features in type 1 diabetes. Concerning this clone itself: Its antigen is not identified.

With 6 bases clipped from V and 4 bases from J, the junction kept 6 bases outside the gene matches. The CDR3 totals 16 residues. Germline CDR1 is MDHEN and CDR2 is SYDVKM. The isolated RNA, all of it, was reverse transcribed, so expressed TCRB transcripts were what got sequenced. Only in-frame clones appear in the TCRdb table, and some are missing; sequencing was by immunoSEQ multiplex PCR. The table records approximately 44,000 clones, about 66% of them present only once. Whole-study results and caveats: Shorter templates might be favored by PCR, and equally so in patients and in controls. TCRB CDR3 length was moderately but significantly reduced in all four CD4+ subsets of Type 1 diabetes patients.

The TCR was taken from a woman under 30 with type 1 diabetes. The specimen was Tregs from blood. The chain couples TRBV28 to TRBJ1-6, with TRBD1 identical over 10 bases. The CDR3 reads CASSPGQGFYNSPLHF. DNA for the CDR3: TGTGCCAGCAGCCCGGGACAGGGGTTTTATAATTCACCCCTCCACTTT. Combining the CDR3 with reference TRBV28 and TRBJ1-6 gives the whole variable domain DVKVTQSSRYLVKRTGEKVFLECVQDMDHENMFWYRQDPGLGLRLIYFSYDVKMKEKGDIPEGYSVSREKKERFSLILESASTNQTSMYLCASSPGQGFYNSPLHFGNGTRLTVT.